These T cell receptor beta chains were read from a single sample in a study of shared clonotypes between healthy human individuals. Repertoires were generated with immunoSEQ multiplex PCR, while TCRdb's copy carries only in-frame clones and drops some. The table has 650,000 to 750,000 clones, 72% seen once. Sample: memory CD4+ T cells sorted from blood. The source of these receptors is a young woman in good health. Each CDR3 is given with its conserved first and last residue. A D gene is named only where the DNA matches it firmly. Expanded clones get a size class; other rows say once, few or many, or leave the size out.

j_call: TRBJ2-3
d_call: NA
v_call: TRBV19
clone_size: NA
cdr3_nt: TGTGCCAGTAGTATTCGGGACACAGATACGCAGTATTTT
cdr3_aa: CASSIRDTDTQYF

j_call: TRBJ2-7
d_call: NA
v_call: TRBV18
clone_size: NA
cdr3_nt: TGTGCCAGCTCACCGAGTGGACCGACTTCACCGGAATTTATCACCTACGAGCAGTACTTC
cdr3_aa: CASSPSGPTSPEFITYEQYF

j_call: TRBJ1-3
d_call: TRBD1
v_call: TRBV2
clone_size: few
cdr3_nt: TGTGCCAGCAGGGGGACAGGGCTTAACACCATATATTTT
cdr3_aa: CASRGTGLNTIYF

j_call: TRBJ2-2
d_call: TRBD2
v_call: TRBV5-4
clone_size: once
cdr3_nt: TGTGCCAGCAGCTCCGGGACTAGCGGGAGGGTCACCGGGGAGCTGTTTTTT
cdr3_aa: CASSSGTSGRVTGELFF

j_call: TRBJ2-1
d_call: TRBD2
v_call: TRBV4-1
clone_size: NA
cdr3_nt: TGCGCCAGCAGCCAATTTCAGCGGGAGGGCTACAATGAGCAGTTCTTC
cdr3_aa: CASSQFQREGYNEQFF

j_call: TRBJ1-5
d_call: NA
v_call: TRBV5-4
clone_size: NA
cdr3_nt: TGTGCCAGCAGCTTCGATGGGGGAGGCAATCAGCCCCAGCATTTT
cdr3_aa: CASSFDGGGNQPQHF

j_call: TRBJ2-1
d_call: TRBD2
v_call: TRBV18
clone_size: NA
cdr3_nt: TGTGCCAGCTCACCCGGACTAGCGGGAAGGAATGAGCAGTTCTTC
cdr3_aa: CASSPGLAGRNEQFF

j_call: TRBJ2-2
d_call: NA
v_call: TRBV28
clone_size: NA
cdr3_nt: TGTGCCAGCGGGACACCGAACACCGGGGAGCTGTTTTTT
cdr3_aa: CASGTPNTGELFF

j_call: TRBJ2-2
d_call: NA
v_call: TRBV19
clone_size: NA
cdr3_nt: TGTGCCAGTAGTCCCGGTCCGGCAGGGGCGAACACCGGGGAGCTGTTTTTT
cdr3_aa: CASSPGPAGANTGELFF

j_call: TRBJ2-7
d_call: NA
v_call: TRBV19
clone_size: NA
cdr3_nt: TGTGCCAGTAGTATCAGGAGGGCCCACTCCTACGAGCAGTACTTC
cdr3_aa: CASSIRRAHSYEQYF

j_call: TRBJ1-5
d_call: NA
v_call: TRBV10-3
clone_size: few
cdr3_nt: TGTGCCATCAGTGATTGGGCAGTCAATCAGCCCCAGCATTTT
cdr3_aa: CAISDWAVNQPQHF

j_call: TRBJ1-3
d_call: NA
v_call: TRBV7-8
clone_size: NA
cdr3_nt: TGTGCCAGCAGCTCCACCGGGCCGGCAGGAAACACCATATATTTT
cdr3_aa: CASSSTGPAGNTIYF

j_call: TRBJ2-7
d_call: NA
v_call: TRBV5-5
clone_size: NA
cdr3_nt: TGTGCCAGCAGCTTGACGATAAACGAGCAGTACTTC
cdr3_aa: CASSLTINEQYF

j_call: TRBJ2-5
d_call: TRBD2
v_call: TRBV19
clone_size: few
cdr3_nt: TGTGCCGCCGGGACTATTTGGGAGACCCAGTACTTC
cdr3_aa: CAAGTIWETQYF

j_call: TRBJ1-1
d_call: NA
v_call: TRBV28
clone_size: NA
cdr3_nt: TGTGCCAGCAGTCCTGGAGGGGCGCGGGGTGACACTGAAGCTTTCTTT
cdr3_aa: CASSPGGARGDTEAFF

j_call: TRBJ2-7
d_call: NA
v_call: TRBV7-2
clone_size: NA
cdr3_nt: TGTGCCATTTCTAGCTATTTGGGCTCCTACGAGCAGTACTTC
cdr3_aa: CAISSYLGSYEQYF

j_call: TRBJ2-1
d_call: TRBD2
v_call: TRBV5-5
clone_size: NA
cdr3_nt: TGTGCCAGCAGCTTGGAACTAGCGGGGGCAGGGTCCTACAATGAGCAGTTCTTC
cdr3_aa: CASSLELAGAGSYNEQFF

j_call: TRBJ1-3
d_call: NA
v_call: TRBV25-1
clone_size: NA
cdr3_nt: TGTGCCAGCACCCCACAGGGTGGAAACACCATATATTTT
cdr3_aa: CASTPQGGNTIYF

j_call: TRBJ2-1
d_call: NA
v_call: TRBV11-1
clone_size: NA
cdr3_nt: TGTGCCAGCAGCCGGCCGGGTAGCCCGGGACGTAACAATGAGCAGTTCTTC
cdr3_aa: CASSRPGSPGRNNEQFF

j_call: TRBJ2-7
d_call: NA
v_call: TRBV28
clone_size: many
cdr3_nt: TGTGCCAGCAGTTCTCGGGAGCTTTTCTACGAGCAGTACTTC
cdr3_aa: CASSSRELFYEQYF

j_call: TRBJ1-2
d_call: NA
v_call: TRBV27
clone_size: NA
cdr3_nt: TGTGCCAGCGCCGTACGGGGGGAGTATGGCTACACCTTC
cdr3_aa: CASAVRGEYGYTF

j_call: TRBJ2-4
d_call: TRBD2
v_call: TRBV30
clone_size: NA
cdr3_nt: TGTGCCTGGAGAAAGCGGGACCTCGAACGAAACATTCAGTACTTC
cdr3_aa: CAWRKRDLERNIQYF

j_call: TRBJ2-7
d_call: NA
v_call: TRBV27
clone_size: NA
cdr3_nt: TGTGCCAGCAGTTTAATGGCAGGGGGGTTCTACGAGCAGTACTTC
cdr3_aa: CASSLMAGGFYEQYF

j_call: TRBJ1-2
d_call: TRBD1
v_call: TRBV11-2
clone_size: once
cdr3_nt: TGTGCCAGCAGCGGCCAGGGGGTGGATGGCTACACCTTC
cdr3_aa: CASSGQGVDGYTF

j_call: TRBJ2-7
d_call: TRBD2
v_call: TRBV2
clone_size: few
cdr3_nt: TGTGCCAGCGACGAGGGGTCCAGCGGGAGAATCGAGCAGTACTTC
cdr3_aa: CASDEGSSGRIEQYF

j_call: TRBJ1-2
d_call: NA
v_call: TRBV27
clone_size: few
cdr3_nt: TGTGCCAGCAGTTCCCTCGACAGGACCATCTATGGCTACACCTTC
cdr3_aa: CASSSLDRTIYGYTF

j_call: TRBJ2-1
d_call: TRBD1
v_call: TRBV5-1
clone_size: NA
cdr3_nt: TGCGCCAGCAGCCAACAGGGGGCGCAATACAATGAGCAGTTCTTC
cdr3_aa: CASSQQGAQYNEQFF

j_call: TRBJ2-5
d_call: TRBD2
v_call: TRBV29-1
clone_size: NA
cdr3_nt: TGCAGCGTTGAAGGCATGGGACGGACTAGCAGTGGGGAGACCCAGTACTTC
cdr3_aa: CSVEGMGRTSSGETQYF

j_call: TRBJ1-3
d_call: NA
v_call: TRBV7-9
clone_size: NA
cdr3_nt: TGTGCCAGCAGCCCTCCGTGGGGGGTAAGCTCTGGAAACACCATATATTTT
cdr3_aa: CASSPPWGVSSGNTIYF

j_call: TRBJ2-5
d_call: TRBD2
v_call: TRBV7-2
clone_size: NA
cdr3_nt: TGTGCCAGCACCAAGGGATCGCTAGCGGGAGGCCTCCAAGAGACCCAGTACTTC
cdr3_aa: CASTKGSLAGGLQETQYF

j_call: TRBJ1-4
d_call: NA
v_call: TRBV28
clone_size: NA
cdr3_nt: TGTGCCAGCAGGTCAGTCGGCACGATCGCCACTAATGAAAAACTGTTTTTT
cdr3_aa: CASRSVGTIATNEKLFF

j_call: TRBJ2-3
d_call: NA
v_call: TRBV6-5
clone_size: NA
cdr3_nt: TGTGCCACCAGACAGCCCCAAGCAGCAGATACGCAGTATTTT
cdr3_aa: CATRQPQAADTQYF

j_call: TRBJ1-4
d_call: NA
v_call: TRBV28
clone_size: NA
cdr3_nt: TGTGCCAGCAGTCCCCCCGGGGAGGTCCGGGGGAAACTGTTTTTT
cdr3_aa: CASSPPGEVRGKLFF

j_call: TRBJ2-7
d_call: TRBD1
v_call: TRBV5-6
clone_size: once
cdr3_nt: TGTGCCAGCAGGATGTATACCGGGACAGGGAAGACCTACGAGCAGTACTTC
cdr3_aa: CASRMYTGTGKTYEQYF

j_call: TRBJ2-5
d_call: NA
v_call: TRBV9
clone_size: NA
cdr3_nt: TGTGCCAGCAGCGTAGGACAAAGCCCCAAAGAGACCCAGTACTTC
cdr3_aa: CASSVGQSPKETQYF

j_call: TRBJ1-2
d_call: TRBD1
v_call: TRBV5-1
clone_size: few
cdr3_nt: TGCGCCAGCAGCTTGTCTACAGGGGACGCAGCCTATGGCTACACCTTC
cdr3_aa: CASSLSTGDAAYGYTF

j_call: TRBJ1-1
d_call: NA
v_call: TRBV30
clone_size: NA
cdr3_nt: TGTGCCTGGAGAGGCGGGGACACTGAAGCTTTCTTT
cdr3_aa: CAWRGGDTEAFF

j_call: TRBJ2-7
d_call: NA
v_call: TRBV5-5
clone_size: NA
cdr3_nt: TGTGCCAGCAGCTTGCGGCCCTTCGACTACGAGCAGTACTTC
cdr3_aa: CASSLRPFDYEQYF

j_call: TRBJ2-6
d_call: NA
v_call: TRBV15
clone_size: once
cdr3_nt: TGTGCCACCAGCCCCCCCGTAGGGAGCTCTGGGGCCAACGTCCTGACTTTC
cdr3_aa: CATSPPVGSSGANVLTF

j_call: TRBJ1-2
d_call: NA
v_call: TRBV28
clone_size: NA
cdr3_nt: TGTGCCAGCACGTCATACAGTTATGGCTACACCTTC
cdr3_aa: CASTSYSYGYTF

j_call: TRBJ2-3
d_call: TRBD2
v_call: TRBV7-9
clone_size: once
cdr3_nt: TGTGCCAGCAGCCCCTCCCGGCTAGCGGGTTCCCCAGATACGCAGTATTTT
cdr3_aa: CASSPSRLAGSPDTQYF

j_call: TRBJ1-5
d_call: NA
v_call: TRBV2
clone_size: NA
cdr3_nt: TGTGCCAGCAGCCAAAATTGGGGCAATCAGCCCCAGCATTTT
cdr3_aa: CASSQNWGNQPQHF

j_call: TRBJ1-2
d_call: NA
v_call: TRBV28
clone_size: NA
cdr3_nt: TGTGCCAGCAGCAGCTCGAGGTATGGCTACACCTTC
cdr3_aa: CASSSSRYGYTF

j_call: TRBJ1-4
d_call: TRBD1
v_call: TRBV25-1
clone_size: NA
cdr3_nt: TGTGCCAGCAGTCCAGCCCCGGGGGGCAGGGGGCTTGAAAAACTGTTTTTT
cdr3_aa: CASSPAPGGRGLEKLFF

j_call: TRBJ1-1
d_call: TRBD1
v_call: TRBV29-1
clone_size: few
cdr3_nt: TGCAGCGTGGCCCCCGGGACAGGGAACACTGAAGCTTTCTTT
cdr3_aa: CSVAPGTGNTEAFF

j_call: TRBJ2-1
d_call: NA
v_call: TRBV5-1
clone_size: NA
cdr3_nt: TGCGCCAGCAGCACGGACACTTCCTCCTACAATGAGCAGTTCTTC
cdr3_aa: CASSTDTSSYNEQFF

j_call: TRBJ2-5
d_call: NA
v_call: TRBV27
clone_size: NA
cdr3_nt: TGTGCCAGCAGTTCTTATCCGGGACCTATAGAGGGAAATAGGTACCAAGAGACCCAGTACTTC
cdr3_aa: CASSSYPGPIEGNRYQETQYF

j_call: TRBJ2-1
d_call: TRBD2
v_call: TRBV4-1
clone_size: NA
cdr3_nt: TGCGCCAGCAGTCAACTAGCGGGAGGTTACAATGAGCAGTTCTTC
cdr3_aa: CASSQLAGGYNEQFF

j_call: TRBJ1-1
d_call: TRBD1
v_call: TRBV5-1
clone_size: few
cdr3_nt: TGCGCCAGCAGCTTGAAGGGACAGGGGGCTCTTGAAGCTTTCTTT
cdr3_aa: CASSLKGQGALEAFF

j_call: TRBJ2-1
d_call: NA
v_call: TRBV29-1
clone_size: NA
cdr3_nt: TGCAGCGGCGAGCATCATGAGCAGTTCTTC
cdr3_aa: CSGEHHEQFF

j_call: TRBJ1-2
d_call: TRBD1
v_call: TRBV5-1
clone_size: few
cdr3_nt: TGCGCCAGCAGCTCAGACAGGGCCGGAGGCTACACCTTC
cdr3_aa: CASSSDRAGGYTF

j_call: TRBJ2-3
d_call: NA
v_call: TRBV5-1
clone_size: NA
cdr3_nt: TGCGCCAGCAGCTTGGGAACAGGTACGCAGTATTTT
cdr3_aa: CASSLGTGTQYF

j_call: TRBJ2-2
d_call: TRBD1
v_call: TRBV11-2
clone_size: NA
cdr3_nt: TGTGCCAGCAGCTTCCGGGACAGGTACACCGGGGAGCTGTTTTTT
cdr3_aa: CASSFRDRYTGELFF

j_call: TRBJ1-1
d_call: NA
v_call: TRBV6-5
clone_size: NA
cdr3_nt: TGTGCCAGCAATCTTGGCACTGAAGCTTTCTTT
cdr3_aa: CASNLGTEAFF

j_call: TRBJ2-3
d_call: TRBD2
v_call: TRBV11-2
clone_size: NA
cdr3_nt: TGTGCCAGCAGCTTAGCAGTTGCTAGCGGGAGGACAGATACGCAGTATTTT
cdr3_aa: CASSLAVASGRTDTQYF

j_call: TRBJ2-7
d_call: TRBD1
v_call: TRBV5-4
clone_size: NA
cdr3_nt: TGTGCCTCCAGGTCCGGGACAGGGGCGGTCGAGCAGTACTTC
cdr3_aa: CASRSGTGAVEQYF

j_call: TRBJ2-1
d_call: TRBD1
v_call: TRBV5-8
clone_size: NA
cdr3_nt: TGTGCCAGCAGCCACTGGGGGACAGGGGGCAGGGAGCAGTTCTTC
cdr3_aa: CASSHWGTGGREQFF